Listed below are T cell receptor beta chains from one sample, sequenced in a study of sequential checkpoint blockade in melanoma. The data were produced by immunoSEQ multiplex PCR, yet TCRdb's version contains in-frame clones alone and is incomplete. The sample includes some 9,200 clones, roughly 25% of them seen just once. The sequences come from tumor tissue (inferred from file names), collected from a patient given nivolumab and ipilimumab in sequence. Source of these receptors: a human donor with melanoma. Each CDR3 is given with its conserved first and last residue. D genes are given only for firm matches. Clone sizes are given selectively: once, few, many, or a class where the clone is expanded.

>TRBJ2-3|TRBV28|.|many|14
TGTGCCAGCAGTTTCGTAGCAGGGACAGATACGCAGTATTTT
CASSFVAGTDTQYF
>TRBJ1-1|TRBV18|.|.|15
TGTGCCAGCTCACCACCGGACAGTTGGAACACTGAAGCTTTCTTT
CASSPPDSWNTEAFF
>TRBJ2-3|TRBV9|.|medium-sized|16
TGTGCCAGCAGCGTAGAAGGGTCGACCGTATTAAATACGCAGTATTTT
CASSVEGSTVLNTQYF
>TRBJ1-3|TRBV11-3|.|few|15
TGTGCCAGCAGCTTTTGGGGAAACTCTGGAAACACCATATATTTT
CASSFWGNSGNTIYF
>TRBJ1-1|TRBV30|.|.|13
TGTGCCTGGAGTGTACTTGACGACACTGAAGCTTTCTTT
CAWSVLDDTEAFF
>TRBJ1-2|TRBV11-3|.|many|14
TGTGCCAGCAGCCTCCGGGACGAAGGCTATGGCTACACCTTC
CASSLRDEGYGYTF
>TRBJ2-1|TRBV10-2|TRBD2|few|17
TGCGCCATCAGTGGAAACAGAAGGGGACTAACCTACAATGAGCAGTTCTTC
CAISGNRRGLTYNEQFF
>TRBJ2-3|TRBV28|.|few|16
TGTGCCAGCAGTTTTCCCCCCGACATGAATACAGATACGCAGTATTTT
CASSFPPDMNTDTQYF
>TRBJ1-2|TRBV30|TRBD1|medium-sized|13
TGTGCCTGGAGTGGGGACAGACGTTTGATCTACACCTTC
CAWSGDRRLIYTF
>TRBJ1-1|TRBV6-8|TRBD1|many|14
TGTGCCATCAGCCGGGCGACAGGGGAAACTGAAGCTTTCTTT
CAISRATGETEAFF
>TRBJ1-4|TRBV9|TRBD1|.|15
TGTGCCAGCAGCGTACGAGGGGGCTTCGGAGAAAAACTGTTTTTT
CASSVRGGFGEKLFF
>TRBJ2-2|TRBV2|.|.|13
TGTGCCAGCAGTGAGGAAAACACCGGGGAGCTGTTTTTT
CASSEENTGELFF
>TRBJ1-2|TRBV25-1|.|.|13
TGTGCCAGCAGCTTAACAGGGACGGATGGCTACACCTTC
CASSLTGTDGYTF
>TRBJ2-5|TRBV28|TRBD1|.|15
TGTGCCAGCAGCACCGGGACAGAAATTCAAGAGACCCAGTACTTC
CASSTGTEIQETQYF
>TRBJ1-2|TRBV30|.|.|11
TGTGCCTACCTAGACGGCTATGGCTACACCTTC
CAYLDGYGYTF
>TRBJ2-1|TRBV11-3|.|many|14
TGTGCCAGCAGCTTGGAGGGCCGAAACAATGAGCAGTTCTTC
CASSLEGRNNEQFF
>TRBJ2-1|TRBV14|.|few|13
TGTGCCAGCAGCCAAGAAAACTCTAATGAGCAGTTCTTC
CASSQENSNEQFF
>TRBJ2-3|TRBV6-8|.|few|13
TGTGCCAGCAGCCTCCCAGGCGGAGATACGCAGTATTTT
CASSLPGGDTQYF
>TRBJ2-5|TRBV18|.|.|15
TGTGCCAGCTCATTCACAGGGCCTCTAAGAGAGACCCAGTACTTC
CASSFTGPLRETQYF
>TRBJ2-5|TRBV11-3|.|many|15
TGTGCCAGCAGCCAAAAGGACAGGGAGGGAGAGACCCAGTACTTC
CASSQKDREGETQYF
>TRBJ1-1|TRBV14|.|.|14
TGTGCCAGCAGCCAAGATTTCCAGGGATCTGAAGCTTTCTTT
CASSQDFQGSEAFF
>TRBJ1-4|TRBV11-3|TRBD1|many|15
TGTGCCAGCAGCGCGACAGGGGCACGCGGTGAAAAACTGTTTTTT
CASSATGARGEKLFF
>TRBJ1-4|TRBV2|TRBD1|few|15
TGTGCCAGCACCGTCCAGGGGGCTTCTAATGAAAAACTGTTTTTT
CASTVQGASNEKLFF
>TRBJ1-2|TRBV28|.|few|13
TGTGCCAGCCACTCCGTCAGGACCGGCGGCTACACCTTC
CASHSVRTGGYTF
>TRBJ2-5|TRBV6-8|TRBD2|few|15
TGTGCCAGCAGTTACCTCGGGGGGAGCCAAGAGACCCAGTACTTC
CASSYLGGSQETQYF
>TRBJ2-1|TRBV19|TRBD1|.|15
TGTGCCAGTAGTCTAACAGGGGGCGCCTACAATGAGCAGTTCTTC
CASSLTGGAYNEQFF
>TRBJ2-3|TRBV11-3|.|few|14
TGTGCCAGCAGCTTAGGGTCCCCATCCGATACGCAGTATTTT
CASSLGSPSDTQYF
>TRBJ1-1|TRBV12-5|.|many|13
TGTGCCAGCGGGCAAGGCGGGGTCACTGAAGCTTTCTTT
CASGQGGVTEAFF
>TRBJ1-4|TRBV6-8|.|few|16
TGTGCCAGCAGTTGGCGGCAGGGGAAGGTTAATGAAAAACTGTTTTTT
CASSWRQGKVNEKLFF
>TRBJ2-2|TRBV9|.|.|14
TGTGCCAGCAGCGTAGCCCCAGATCCCGGGGAGCTGTTTTTT
CASSVAPDPGELFF
>TRBJ1-6|TRBV6-8|.|few|13
TGTGCCAGCAGTCCGGGCGGGGAGTCACCCCTCCACTTT
CASSPGGESPLHF
>TRBJ1-6|TRBV28|TRBD1|.|15
TGTGCCAGCAGTCCGGACAGGGGAGAAACTTCACCCCTCCACTTT
CASSPDRGETSPLHF
>TRBJ2-7|TRBV6-8|TRBD2|.|18
TGTGCCATCAGTAAGGGTGGGACAGCGGGGGGGCCCTCCTACGAGCAGTACTTC
CAISKGGTAGGPSYEQYF
>TRBJ1-5|TRBV6-8|TRBD1|few|14
TGTGCCAAAGGGACAGGGATTGACAATCAGCCCCAGCATTTT
CAKGTGIDNQPQHF
>TRBJ1-4|TRBV6-8|.|.|16
TGTGCCAGCAGTCGAGCCACAGGGCGCACTAATGAAAAACTGTTTTTT
CASSRATGRTNEKLFF
>TRBJ2-1|TRBV5-1|TRBD2|.|16
TGCGCCAGCAGCGTGTCTAGCGGGGGGGCCTACAATGAGCAGTTCTTC
CASSVSSGGAYNEQFF
>TRBJ2-3|TRBV9|.|many|16
TGTGCCAGCAGCGTAGAGATGGGAGAGAGTACAGATACGCAGTATTTT
CASSVEMGESTDTQYF
>TRBJ2-7|TRBV10-2|.|.|14
TGCGCCAGCAGTGACTACGCGGGGACCTACGAGCAGTACTTC
CASSDYAGTYEQYF
>TRBJ2-3|TRBV6-8|.|large|15
TGTGCCATCCGACAGAAAGAGAGTCTCACAGATACGCAGTATTTT
CAIRQKESLTDTQYF
>TRBJ2-7|TRBV30|.|.|14
TGTGCCTGGACGGAGCTAGGGGCCACCTACGAGCAGTACTTC
CAWTELGATYEQYF
>TRBJ1-4|TRBV9|.|many|14
TGTGCCAGCGGCCCTTTTGCAACTAATGAAAAACTGTTTTTT
CASGPFATNEKLFF
>TRBJ2-7|TRBV14|.|.|13
TGTGCCAGCAGCCGGATAAAAGGTGGCGAGCAGTACTTC
CASSRIKGGEQYF
>TRBJ2-7|TRBV28|.|.|14
TGTGCCAGCAGCTACTTTGGGAGGTTCTACGAGCAGTACTTC
CASSYFGRFYEQYF
>TRBJ1-6|TRBV19|.|.|17
TGTGCCAGTAGTATAGGGGAACCGAGCTCCTATAATTCACCCCTCCACTTT
CASSIGEPSSYNSPLHF
>TRBJ1-5|TRBV29-1|.|.|14
TGCAGCGTTGAATTAGCAGGGTTCGGTCAGCCCCAGCATTTT
CSVELAGFGQPQHF
>TRBJ1-1|TRBV5-1|.|.|15
TGCGCCAGCAGCTTGGCCGAGGGTGGGGGGTTTGAAGCTTTCTTT
CASSLAEGGGFEAFF
>TRBJ2-7|TRBV28|TRBD1|few|16
TGTGCCAGCAGTCCCGCTGCCGGGACAGGGGGCTACGAGCAGTACTTC
CASSPAAGTGGYEQYF
>TRBJ1-1|TRBV11-3|.|many|17
TGTGCCAGCAGCCCCAAGCCTGGGGAGTTGTATGACACTGAAGCTTTCTTT
CASSPKPGELYDTEAFF
>TRBJ2-6|TRBV19|.|once|16
TGTGCCAGTAGTATGCAAGGGGCGTCTGGGGCCAACGTCCTGACTTTC
CASSMQGASGANVLTF
>TRBJ2-5|TRBV5-1|TRBD2|many|16
TGCGCCAGCAGCCGGGGAAACGGGGGGGAGGCAGAGACCCAGTACTTC
CASSRGNGGEAETQYF
>TRBJ2-1|TRBV11-3|.|medium-sized|15
TGTGCCAGCAGCCTCCGACTAGGTTCTTACGCTGAGCAGTTCTTC
CASSLRLGSYAEQFF
>TRBJ2-5|TRBV11-3|.|many|14
TGTGCCAGCAGCTTAGGGCCGCCGGATGAGACCCAGTACTTC
CASSLGPPDETQYF
>TRBJ1-5|TRBV6-8|.|many|17
TGTGCCAGCAGTTACTCATTTCCGACGGATAGCAATCAGCCCCAGCATTTT
CASSYSFPTDSNQPQHF
>TRBJ2-1|TRBV28|TRBD1|.|14
TGTGCCAGCACGGATCCGACAGGGGCCAATGAGCAGTTCTTC
CASTDPTGANEQFF
>TRBJ1-1|TRBV9|TRBD1|.|16
TGTGCCAGCAGTGAATTCTCGACAGGGAATATACCTGAAGCTTTCTTT
CASSEFSTGNIPEAFF
>TRBJ1-4|TRBV9|.|many|14
TGTGCCAGCACTTATTCAGGGCCAAGGGGAAAACTGTTTTTT
CASTYSGPRGKLFF
>TRBJ1-2|TRBV1|.|.|14
TGCGCCAGCAGCCAAGAATGGGGGGACTATGGCTACACCTTC
CASSQEWGDYGYTF
>TRBJ2-7|TRBV6-8|TRBD2|.|16
TGTGCCATCAGGGCGGGGCGACTAGCGGGGGAGTACGAGCAGTACTTC
CAIRAGRLAGEYEQYF
>TRBJ2-2|TRBV19|TRBD1|few|15
TGTGCCAGTAACCCGGACAGGGGGCGAACCGGGGAGCTGTTTTTT
CASNPDRGRTGELFF
>TRBJ1-1|TRBV5-1|TRBD1|.|18
TGCGCCAGCAGCTTGGGCTCGGGGGGACAGGGACTGAACACTGAAGCTTTCTTT
CASSLGSGGQGLNTEAFF